This TCR beta chain was captured in a study of T cells in Graves' hyperthyroidism and ophthalmopathy. General observations from the study: Ophthalmopathy was distinguished from stable hyperthyroidism by 13 V-J signatures.

Germline V lookup: CDR1 DFQATT, CDR2 SNEGSKA (reference sequence). The CDR3 totals 12 residues. Trimming shortened V by 7 bases and J by 1 base, and 10 bases separated the two germline ends. This clonotype was seen many times. Its target is not known. Any patient presenting with uncontrolled infection, other autoimmune disease, pregnancy or lactation was left out. Template material for amplifying TCR beta CDR3 regions consisted of RNA transcripts. In the first-round RT-PCR of the TCR CDR3, the HTBI primer set was used. MiXCR was run by TCRdb on the multiplex PCR reads, yielding one entry per CDR3 protein. The repertoire holds some 270,000 distinct CDR3 sequences, with roughly 14% as singletons.

The TCR originated in a woman aged 25 to 39 with Graves' hyperthyroidism that later progressed to Graves' ophthalmopathy. V is TRBV20-1 and J is TRBJ1-1; D gene unclear. Sample: blood. The CDR3 DNA reads TGCAGTGGGTATGGGGAGAACACTGAAGCTTTCTTT. This sequence encodes CSGYGENTEAFF.